This T cell receptor beta chain was recorded in a study of blood T cell repertoires in COVID-19 (dated by TCRdb to 2020 to 2021). With respect to the entire study: The collaborator samples originated in the United States, Italy and Spain and spanned the acute and convalescent phases of COVID-19. HLA class I and class II types, where available, came from metadata supplied by the sample provider rather than from assay-based typing. The repertoires were released in a freely available public database meant as a resource for research on the immune response to SARS-CoV-2. Samples came from the ongoing ImmuneRACE study (first 160 participants) plus 1,254 subjects from 6 global collaborators. Subjects who had been exposed to COVID-19, were actively infected with it, or had recovered from it provided the deeply sampled blood TCRbeta repertoires that made up the dataset. A de-identified subject ID, COVID-19 status, age in years and sex were almost always included in the sample metadata. The prospective study material was composed of cDNA or gDNA derived from T cells, B-cell-depleted T cells, or PBMCs.

A word on this clone: Its antigen is currently not known. Nothing much larger sits one base from this clone, and base qualities are not available.

Reading from cysteine to phenylalanine, the CDR3 counts 16 amino acids. This entry keeps only the CDR3 DNA: 48 bases, framed from base 1. CDR1 LGHDT and CDR2 YNNKEL were looked up in the germline V gene (reference sequence). V and J are truncated by 0 bases and 4 bases respectively, leaving an intervening sequence of 15 bases. Broader findings and caveats from the paper: The quantity of clinical and demographic metadata differed by source and by participant and was supplied without curation.

Participants in the prospective study were enrolled through a virtual design, were aged roughly 18 to 100 years, and lived in approximately 25 United States geographic areas. In the prospective study, cohorts were assigned on the basis of participant-reported clinical history obtained from a screening survey and a study questionnaire. ImmuneRACE Cohort 3 recovered participants were defined by two consecutive negative NP/OP PCR tests, healthcare professional clearance, or symptom resolution. In the prospective study, whole blood, serum and a nasopharyngeal or oropharyngeal swab were collected from each participant by mobile phlebotomists. Additional blood draws and questionnaires over a 2-month period could optionally be provided by prospective study participants. Prospective study blood samples were shipped either frozen or at room temperature before DNA extraction. TCRbeta CDR3 regions were amplified from genomic DNA using the immunoSEQ Assay, a bias-controlled multiplex PCR. The paper's data handling went like this. The number of nucleated cells in each sample was estimated by amplification of reference gene primers within the assay. To quantify the absolute abundance of each unique TCRbeta CDR3 rearrangement, sequence reads were collapsed and filtered. Productive Simpson clonality was computed per sample as the square root of Simpson's diversity index over productive rearrangements. In TCRdb, the immuneACCESS table is reduced to in-frame sequences with V and J assigned. These tables do not hold every clone; where another copy was compared, an unresolved V gene accounts for under half, and the others remain unexplained. D and trimming come from the DNA, and the V and J calls and clone size come from that table. The sample table contains fewer than 400,000 clones; only one count was recorded for approximately 83% of them. Roughly 2% of the sample lies in the top ten.

The TCR comes from a man younger than 45 who had recovered from COVID-19. Recombination joined TRBV3-1 (or the pseudogene TRBV3-2) with TRBJ1-2, with the D gene uncertain. The sequencing input was PBMCs or T cells enriched from blood (not recorded which). CDR3 loop: CASSQDGQALSYGYTF. Here is the DNA: TGTGCCAGCAGCCAAGATGGGCAGGCTCTGAGCTATGGCTACACCTTC.